Presented here are 3 T cell receptor beta chains from one specimen sequenced in a study of beta chain features in type 1 diabetes. Reverse transcribing all isolated RNA meant expressed TCRB transcripts were sequenced. Data came from immunoSEQ multiplex PCR; TCRdb stores just in-frame clones and leaves some out. The sample holds 350,000 or so clones; about 20% are singletons and the top ten take about 0.044%. The source material was naive CD4+ T cells from blood. The receptors stem from a woman under 30 in good health.

The J gene is TRBJ2-1, the V gene TRBV9, with D tentatively TRBD2 (5 bases). The CDR3 extends over 16 amino acids. Trimming removed 0 bases from V and 3 bases from J, with 13 bases in between. Germline V lookup: CDR1 SGDLS, CDR2 YYNGEE. The CDR3 reads CASSVEADGNYNEQFF. CDR3 bases: TGTGCCAGCAGCGTAGAAGCCGACGGGAACTACAATGAGCAGTTCTTC.

This clone was seen a handful of times. The chain carries TRBV6-6 and TRBJ1-5, with D uncertain. CDR3 length equals 13 residues. The V end lost 3 bases, the J end lost 1 base, and 4 bases lay between the germline ends. In germline, CDR1 is MNHNY, CDR2 SVGAGI (reference sequence). This CDR3 reads CASSYESNQPQHF. The CDR3 DNA is TGTGCCAGCAGTTATGAGAGCAATCAGCCCCAGCATTTT.

This clone came up a few times. CDR3 coding DNA: TGTGCCACCAGTGTTCTCAGGGGAGCTAACTATGGCTACACCTTC. Translation gives CATSVLRGANYGYTF. The V gene is TRBV15, the J gene TRBJ1-2, with D perhaps matching TRBD1 (6 bases). V was shortened by 6 bases and J by 0 bases, with 14 bases between the two germline ends. This CDR3 comprises 15 residues. Looked up from germline, CDR1 is LNHNV and CDR2 is YYDKDF (reference sequence).